The clone carrying this T cell receptor beta chain was picked up a small number of times. The antigen remains undetermined. The people who gave samples were healthy Caucasians from Russia, aged roughly 6 to 90. Approximately 10 milliliters was the volume of peripheral blood drawn from each donor. This entry belongs to a study of blood T cells in healthy people across ages. Primers used in a second PCR of about 6 to 11 cycles were a sample-barcoded 5' primer and a J-beta primer mix. TCRdb analysed the 5' RACE reads with MiXCR anew, one entry per CDR3 protein. Among fewer than 950,000 distinct CDR3 sequences listed, about 48% were seen once. Per the germline V gene, CDR1 is DFQATT and CDR2 is SNEGSKA (reference sequence). This CDR3 contains 13 residues. J gave up 4 bases and V 3 bases, and 1 base lay outside the gene matches. Study conclusions and caveats: Observed TCR beta diversity per million T cells went down as age went up. This fall followed a roughly linear course with age.

The V gene is TRBV20-1, the J gene TRBJ2-5; TRBD2 matches 11 bases. This clonotype originated in a man older than 75 in good health. What was sequenced was blood. CDR3 amino acids: CSASGTSGETQYF. Written as DNA, the CDR3 is TGCAGTGCTAGTGGGACTAGCGGAGAGACCCAGTACTTC.